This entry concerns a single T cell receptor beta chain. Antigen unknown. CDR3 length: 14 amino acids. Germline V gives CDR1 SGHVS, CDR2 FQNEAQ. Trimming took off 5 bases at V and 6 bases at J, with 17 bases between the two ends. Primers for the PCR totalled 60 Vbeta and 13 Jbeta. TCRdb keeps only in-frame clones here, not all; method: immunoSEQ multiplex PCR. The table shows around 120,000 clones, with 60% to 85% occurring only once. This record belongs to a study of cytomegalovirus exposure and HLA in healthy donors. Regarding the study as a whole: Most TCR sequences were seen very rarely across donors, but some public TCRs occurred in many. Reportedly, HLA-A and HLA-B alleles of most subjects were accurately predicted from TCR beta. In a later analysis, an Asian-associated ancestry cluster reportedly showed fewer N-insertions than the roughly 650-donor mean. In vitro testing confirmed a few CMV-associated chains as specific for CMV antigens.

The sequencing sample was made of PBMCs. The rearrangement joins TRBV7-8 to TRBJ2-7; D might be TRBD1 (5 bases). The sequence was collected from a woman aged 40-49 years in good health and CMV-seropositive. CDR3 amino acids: CASSPQARRSEQYF. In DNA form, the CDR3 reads TGTGCCAGCAGCCCACAGGCTCGTCGCTCCGAGCAGTACTTC. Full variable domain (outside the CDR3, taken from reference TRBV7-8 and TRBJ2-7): GAGVSQSPRYKVAKRGQDVALRCDPISGHVSLFWYQQALGQGPEFLTYFQNEAQLDKSGLPSDRFFAERPEGSVSTLKIQRTQQEDSAVYLCASSPQARRSEQYFGPGTRLTVT.